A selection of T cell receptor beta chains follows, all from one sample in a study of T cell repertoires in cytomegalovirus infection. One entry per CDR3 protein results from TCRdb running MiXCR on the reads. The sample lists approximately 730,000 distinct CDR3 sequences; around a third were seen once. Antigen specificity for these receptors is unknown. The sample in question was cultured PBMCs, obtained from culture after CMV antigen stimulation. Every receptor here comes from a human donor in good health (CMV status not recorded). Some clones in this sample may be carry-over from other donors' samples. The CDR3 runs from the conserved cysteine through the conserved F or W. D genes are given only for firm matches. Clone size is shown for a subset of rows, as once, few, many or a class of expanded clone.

CDR3 DNA: TGTGCCAGCAGCATCCGTGGAGTCCAGGGACAGAACACCGGGGAGCTGTTTTTT
CDR3 protein: CASSIRGVQGQNTGELFF
clone size: NA
V gene: TRBV7-2
J gene: TRBJ2-2
D gene: NA

CDR3 DNA: TGCGCCAGCAGCTTGTACCAGGGGGTCGTCGCTGAAGCTTTCTTT
CDR3 protein: CASSLYQGVVAEAFF
clone size: few
V gene: TRBV5-1
J gene: TRBJ1-1
D gene: TRBD1

CDR3 DNA: TGTGCCAGCAGCCCGGGCCTTCAAGGGAGCACAGATACGCAGTATTTT
CDR3 protein: CASSPGLQGSTDTQYF
clone size: few
V gene: TRBV7-6
J gene: TRBJ2-3
D gene: NA

CDR3 DNA: TGTGCCAGCAGCTTGGGTTACGGGGGTGAGCAGTTCTTC
CDR3 protein: CASSLGYGGEQFF
clone size: few
V gene: TRBV5-6
J gene: TRBJ2-1
D gene: NA

CDR3 DNA: TGTGCCAGCAGTTTACAATGGACAGGGGGCTCTGGAAACACCATATATTTT
CDR3 protein: CASSLQWTGGSGNTIYF
clone size: NA
V gene: TRBV12-3/TRBV12-4
J gene: TRBJ1-3
D gene: TRBD1

CDR3 DNA: TGTGCCTCCCGAGGCAGCTTGAACACTGAAGCTTTCTTT
CDR3 protein: CASRGSLNTEAFF
clone size: few
V gene: TRBV10-3
J gene: TRBJ1-1
D gene: NA

CDR3 DNA: TGTGCCAGCAAATGGGGGGGTGAAAAACTGTTTTTT
CDR3 protein: CASKWGGEKLFF
clone size: NA
V gene: TRBV12-3/TRBV12-4
J gene: TRBJ1-4
D gene: NA

CDR3 DNA: TGTGCCAGCAGTCCCGACAGCCTCAAAACGGATGAGCAGTTCTTC
CDR3 protein: CASSPDSLKTDEQFF
clone size: few
V gene: TRBV6-5
J gene: TRBJ2-1
D gene: NA

CDR3 DNA: TGTGCCAGCAGCCCGTGGATGGACAGGGGGCGAGCCGAGAACACTGAAGCTTTCTTT
CDR3 protein: CASSPWMDRGRAENTEAFF
clone size: NA
V gene: TRBV28
J gene: TRBJ1-1
D gene: TRBD1

CDR3 DNA: TGTGCCAGCAGCCGAGAACGGTGGGGTAAAGGAGATACGCAGTATTTT
CDR3 protein: CASSRERWGKGDTQYF
clone size: few
V gene: TRBV7-8
J gene: TRBJ2-3
D gene: NA

CDR3 DNA: TGCGCCAGCAGTGAGCTGGAGAACACCGGGGAGCTGTTTTTT
CDR3 protein: CASSELENTGELFF
clone size: NA
V gene: TRBV10-1
J gene: TRBJ2-2
D gene: NA

CDR3 DNA: TGTGCCAGCAGCTTACATGGGGGAGGGCATGAGACCCAGTACTTC
CDR3 protein: CASSLHGGGHETQYF
clone size: NA
V gene: TRBV7-7
J gene: TRBJ2-5
D gene: TRBD2

CDR3 DNA: TGTGCCAGCAGCTTAGTCGGTGGGCCCGACTACGAGCAGTACTTC
CDR3 protein: CASSLVGGPDYEQYF
clone size: many
V gene: TRBV7-2
J gene: TRBJ2-7
D gene: NA

CDR3 DNA: TGTGCCAGCAGGGTAGGACAGGGGGGTCAGCCCCAGCATTTT
CDR3 protein: CASRVGQGGQPQHF
clone size: NA
V gene: TRBV12-3/TRBV12-4
J gene: TRBJ1-5
D gene: TRBD1

CDR3 DNA: TGTGCCAGCAGCTCCTTAACTAGAGATACGCAGTATTTT
CDR3 protein: CASSSLTRDTQYF
clone size: few
V gene: TRBV11-2
J gene: TRBJ2-3
D gene: NA

CDR3 DNA: TGTGCCATCAGTGAGTCGCAGAATCGGAACATTCAGTACTTC
CDR3 protein: CAISESQNRNIQYF
clone size: NA
V gene: TRBV10-3
J gene: TRBJ2-4
D gene: NA

CDR3 DNA: TGTGCCAGCAGCACCCTCACAGGGACTAGCTACCAGTATTTT
CDR3 protein: CASSTLTGTSYQYF
clone size: few
V gene: TRBV11-2
J gene: TRBJ2-3
D gene: TRBD2

CDR3 DNA: TGTGCCAGCAGTTTACTCGGGGCCCGCTCCTCACCCCTCCACTTT
CDR3 protein: CASSLLGARSSPLHF
clone size: once
V gene: TRBV28
J gene: TRBJ1-6
D gene: NA

CDR3 DNA: TGCAGTGCTAGGGTCTGGGGCCAAGAGACCCAGTACTTC
CDR3 protein: CSARVWGQETQYF
clone size: few
V gene: TRBV20-1
J gene: TRBJ2-5
D gene: NA

CDR3 DNA: TGTGCCAGCAGCTTCCCGTTCACAGATACGCAGTATTTT
CDR3 protein: CASSFPFTDTQYF
clone size: many
V gene: TRBV7-2
J gene: TRBJ2-3
D gene: NA

CDR3 DNA: TGTGCCAGCAAGGTCGGACTAGGGGTAGGAGATACGCAGTATTTT
CDR3 protein: CASKVGLGVGDTQYF
clone size: few
V gene: TRBV11-2
J gene: TRBJ2-3
D gene: TRBD2

CDR3 DNA: TGTGCCAGCAGCCTGGACAGGGTGGCAGATACGCAGTATTTT
CDR3 protein: CASSLDRVADTQYF
clone size: NA
V gene: TRBV6-1
J gene: TRBJ2-3
D gene: TRBD1

CDR3 DNA: TGTGCCAGCAGCTTTCGTGGGGGACTAGCCACAGATACGCAGTATTTT
CDR3 protein: CASSFRGGLATDTQYF
clone size: NA
V gene: TRBV7-9
J gene: TRBJ2-3
D gene: TRBD2

CDR3 DNA: TGTGCCAGCAGGCCATCAGGGGCTAACTATGGCTACACCTTC
CDR3 protein: CASRPSGANYGYTF
clone size: NA
V gene: TRBV27
J gene: TRBJ1-2
D gene: NA

CDR3 DNA: TGTGCCAGCATATCAACCGGGGAAACCAAACTGTTTTTT
CDR3 protein: CASISTGETKLFF
clone size: NA
V gene: TRBV2
J gene: TRBJ1-4
D gene: NA

CDR3 DNA: TGTGCCAGCAACCGGACTCCTAGGCAGTATTTT
CDR3 protein: CASNRTPRQYF
clone size: few
V gene: TRBV12-3/TRBV12-4
J gene: TRBJ2-3
D gene: NA